This paragraph reports one T cell receptor beta chain. V lost 7 bases to trimming and J lost 4 bases, with 13 bases between them. Germline V gene lookup returns CDR1 LNHDA and CDR2 SQIVND (reference sequence). The CDR3 is 13 residues long. Using immunoSEQ multiplex PCR, the repertoire was profiled, and TCRdb retains in-frame clones only, with some absent. The sample shows more than 95,000 clones, about 90% of them seen only once. These data are taken from a study of control samples from healthy donors and cancer patients. V and J are TRBV19 and TRBJ1-2; D gene uncertain. Specimen: blood. The source of this sequence is a man aged 18 to 29 in good health. Here the CDR3 reads CASKGIDPYGYTF. The CDR3 DNA sequence: TGTGCCAGTAAGGGTATCGACCCCTATGGCTACACCTTC.